One and the same sample provided the 24 T cell receptor gamma chains below, sequenced in a study of Vδ1+ human thymocytes. The study, taken as a whole, reports: In the thymus, TRG and TRD repertoires looked highly polyclonal with Gaussian CDR3 lengths.

No cognate antigen is known for these TCRs. Extracted RNA was reverse transcribed into cDNA. Pooled V-gene forward primers with one constant-region reverse primer generated the CDR3 amplicons by multiplex PCR. TCRdb used CATT to re-call clones from the multiplex PCR reads. Here the sample spans roughly 9,300 gamma-chain clones, less than 60% being singletons. The specimen was Vdelta1+ gamma-delta thymocytes from the thymus. The subset is: FACS-sorted CD3+ TCRalphabeta- TCRVdelta1+ TCRVdelta2- thymocytes. These receptor sequences come from a girl under three years old who had congenital heart surgery.

The rearrangement joins TRGV3 to TRGJ1 or TRGJ2. The J gene was not available in TCRdb and was assigned here by matching the DNA to germline segments. The CDR3 spans 15 residues. Trimming at V came to 2 bases and at J to 3 bases, leaving 10 bases not matched to a gene. Germline V lookup: CDR1 VTNTFY, CDR2 YDVSTARD (reference sequence). The CDR3 DNA follows: TGTGCCACCTGGGACATTCAGGGTATTTATTATAAGAAACTCTTT. Amino acid sequence: CATWDIQGIYYKKLF.

This clone was recorded a few times. The V gene is TRGV8, the J gene TRGJ1 or TRGJ2. In the absence of a J gene in TCRdb, the DNA was matched to germline to assign it here. The CDR3 length is 17 residues. Germline V gene sequence: CDR1 VENAVY, CDR2 YDSYNSRV. With V trimmed by 2 bases and J by 6 bases, 19 bases remained unmatched. The CDR3 nucleotides read TGTGCCACCTGGGATATTGGCGGGGGCAGAAGGTTTTATAAGAAACTCTTT. Its translation: CATWDIGGGRRFYKKLF.

In this sample, this clone turned up a few times. The rearrangement uses TRGV8 and TRGJ1 or TRGJ2. Germline CDR1 reads VENAVY; CDR2 reads YDSYNSRV. This CDR3 is built from 12 residues. V was clipped by 2 bases and J by 10 bases; unmatched bases: 8. The CDR3 here is CATWDKRGKKLF. CDR3 DNA sequence: TGTGCCACCTGGGATAAAAGGGGGAAGAAACTCTTT.

A few counts support this clone. This specimen includes other DNA sequences encoding the same CDR3. This chain links TRGV2 with TRGJP2. TCRdb is silent on the J gene; assignment here came from matching the DNA to germline. Germline values: CDR1 EGSNGY, CDR2 YDSYNSKV. The CDR3 spans 16 residues. The J segment lost 3 bases and the V segment lost 0 bases, leaving 7 bases of the junction unmatched. CDR3 in DNA: TGTGCCACCTGGGACGGGCTGTCGGGTAGTGATTGGATCAAGACGTTT. This codes for CATWDGLSGSDWIKTF.

On this clone itself: The sample carries other DNA sequences with the same CDR3. The chain combines TRGV2 with TRGJP2. Assignment of the J gene here rests on matching the DNA to germline, because TCRdb gives none. Germline lookup yields CDR1 EGSNGY and CDR2 YDSYNSKV. The CDR3 has 15 amino acids. J lost 0 bases, V lost 0 bases, and 1 base had no gene match. CDR3 residues: CATWDGHSSDWIKTF. The CDR3 DNA is TGTGCCACCTGGGACGGGCATAGTAGTGATTGGATCAAGACGTTT.

The chain uses TRGV3 and TRGJ1 or TRGJ2. TCRdb is silent on the J gene; assignment here came from matching the DNA to germline. Germline values: CDR1 VTNTFY, CDR2 YDVSTARD (reference sequence). The CDR3 extends over 13 amino acids. With V trimmed by 1 base and J by 5 bases, 5 bases remained unmatched. Written as DNA, the CDR3 is TGTGCCACCTGGGACAGCCCTAATTATAAGAAACTCTTT. The encoded protein is CATWDSPNYKKLF.

This clone showed up just a few times. The chain employs TRGV9 and TRGJ1 or TRGJ2. The J segment lost 7 bases and the V segment lost 0 bases, leaving 9 bases of the junction unmatched. This CDR3 comprises 14 residues. Germline lookup yields CDR1 GITISATS and CDR2 ISYDGTV (reference sequence). The CDR3 DNA reads as TGTGCCTTGTGGGAGGTGCACCTAGAGTATAAGAAACTCTTT. Translated: CALWEVHLEYKKLF.

The chain carries TRGV4 and TRGJ1 or TRGJ2. V shed 2 bases and J 3 bases; nucleotides not matched to a gene: 7. CDR1 and CDR2 from the germline V gene are EGSTGY and YDSYTSSV. The CDR3 spans 14 residues. The CDR3 reads CATWDVPSYYKKLF. CDR3 nucleotides: TGTGCCACCTGGGATGTCCCTTCTTATTATAAGAAACTCTTT.

The rearrangement uses TRGV3 and TRGJ1 or TRGJ2. The J gene was not available in TCRdb and was assigned here by matching the DNA to germline segments. Germline CDR1 is VTNTFY and CDR2 is YDVSTARD (reference sequence). The CDR3 covers 10 residues. The junction had 6 bases not matched to a gene; V was cut back by 6 bases and J by 10 bases. The CDR3 bases are TGTGCCACCTGGACATTCAAGAAACTCTTT. It is translated as CATWTFKKLF.

There are a few counts of this clone. The V and J genes are TRGV2 and TRGJ1 or TRGJ2. The CDR3 runs 14 residues. V was pared by 0 bases and J by 4 bases, with 6 bases of the junction left unmatched. The germline CDR1 and CDR2 sequences are EGSNGY and YDSYNSKV. CDR3 in amino acids: CATWDGPGYYKKLF. In DNA, the CDR3 is TGTGCCACCTGGGACGGGCCGGGGTATTATAAGAAACTCTTT.

V usage is TRGV3 and J usage is TRGJ1 or TRGJ2. The J gene is absent in TCRdb and was assigned here via DNA matching to germline. Germline CDR1 is VTNTFY and CDR2 is YDVSTARD (reference sequence). Germline trimming cut 0 bases from V and 5 bases from J; bases unmatched to any gene: 10. The CDR3 is 15 amino acids. Written as DNA, the CDR3 is TGTGCCACCTGGGACAGGCCAGCGGGGAATTATAAGAAACTCTTT. Translation: CATWDRPAGNYKKLF.

The rearrangement uses TRGV9 and TRGJ1 or TRGJ2. No J gene is reported in TCRdb; it was inferred here by comparing the DNA with germline. The germline V gene encodes CDR1 GITISATS and CDR2 ISYDGTV (reference sequence). The ends lost 1 base at V and 10 bases at J; junction bases unmatched: 4. The CDR3 extends over 11 amino acids. The DNA for the CDR3 is TGTGCCTTGTGGGAGGTTAAGAAGAAACTCTTT. It is translated as CALWEVKKKLF.

The V gene reported is TRGV3; the J gene is uncalled. The CDR3 is 9 residues long. Germline values: CDR1 VTNTFY, CDR2 YDVSTARD (reference sequence). The CDR3 protein is CATWDRLVF. CDR3 bases: TGTGCCACCTGGGACAGGCTCGTCTTT.

About this clone: The junction does not match germline at one end; this may be a read error. This rearrangement joins TRGV9 to TRGJP. The J gene, missing from TCRdb, was assigned here through DNA to germline matching. The CDR3 is 18 residues long. Germline CDR1 GITISATS, CDR2 ISYDGTV (reference sequence). CDR3 region: CALWEAQVVGLGKKIKVF. The DNA of the CDR3 is TGCGCCTTGTGGGAGGCACAGGTAGTCGGGTTGGGCAAAAAAATCAAGGTATTT.

This clone has only a few counts. The junction differs from germline at one of its ends, possibly a read error. The chain couples TRGV4 to TRGJ1 or TRGJ2. Per germline, CDR1 EGSTGY and CDR2 YDSYTSSV. The CDR3 consists of 14 residues. The DNA of the CDR3 is TGTGCCACCTGGGATGGCCAGCGTTGTTATAAGAAGCTCTTT. This encodes CATWDGQRCYKKLF.

V is TRGV3 and J is TRGJ1 or TRGJ2. The J gene, absent from TCRdb, was called here by matching the DNA to germline. The CDR3 spans 11 residues. The germline V gene encodes CDR1 VTNTFY and CDR2 YDVSTARD (reference sequence). J was trimmed by 8 bases and V by 4 bases; bases with no gene match: 5. The CDR3 reads CATWECHKKLF. In DNA, the CDR3 is TGTGCCACCTGGGAGTGTCATAAGAAACTCTTT.

J is TRGJ1 or TRGJ2 and V is TRGV5. In the absence of a J gene in TCRdb, the DNA was matched to germline to assign it here. V dropped 0 bases and J dropped 9; count of bases not matched to a gene: 8. In germline, CDR1 is VINAFY, CDR2 YDVSNSKD. The CDR3 has 13 residues. The CDR3 is CATWDRPPLKKLF. CDR3 DNA sequence: TGTGCCACCTGGGACAGGCCACCCCTTAAGAAACTCTTT.

As for this clone: The sample holds other DNA sequences that translate to the same CDR3. The rearrangement joins TRGV4 to TRGJ1 or TRGJ2. TCRdb offers no J gene call, so here the DNA was matched to germline to obtain one. The trim removed 4 bases at V and 7 bases at J, leaving 10 bases unmatched. The CDR3 covers 13 residues. The germline V gene has CDR1 EGSTGY and CDR2 YDSYTSSV. CDR3 coding DNA: TGTGCCACCTGGGACGCTCTTGGGTATAAGAAACTCTTT. It yields the protein CATWDALGYKKLF.

This chain connects TRGV4 to TRGJ1 or TRGJ2. The J gene, not given by TCRdb, was assigned here from a germline match of the nucleotide sequence. Germline trimming cut 0 bases from V and 0 bases from J; bases unmatched to any gene: 11. Germline CDR1 EGSTGY, CDR2 YDSYTSSV. The CDR3 has 17 residues. CDR3 DNA sequence: TGTGCCACCTGGGATGGGCGGGGAAGAGAGAATTATTATAAGAAACTCTTT. It yields the protein CATWDGRGRENYYKKLF.

V and J are TRGV4 and TRGJ1 or TRGJ2. Germline matching of the DNA provided the J gene here, since TCRdb leaves it blank. The length of the CDR3 is 11 residues. The J segment lost 5 bases and the V segment lost 5 bases, leaving 3 bases of the junction unmatched. Per the germline V gene, CDR1 is EGSTGY and CDR2 is YDSYTSSV. This CDR3 is CATWAHYKKLF. The CDR3 DNA sequence: TGTGCCACCTGGGCCCATTATAAGAAACTCTTT.

As for this clone: Within the sample, other DNA sequences also encode this same CDR3. The chain links TRGV4 to TRGJ1 or TRGJ2. TCRdb supplies no J gene; here it was assigned by aligning the nucleotide sequence to germline. The CDR3 runs to 12 residues. The germline CDR1 and CDR2 sequences are EGSTGY and YDSYTSSV. Unmatched junction bases numbered 4, after V lost 1 base and J lost 7 bases. The CDR3 loop is CATWDGGYKKLF. CDR3 bases: TGTGCCACCTGGGATGGTGGGTATAAGAAACTCTTT.

The chain links TRGV3 to TRGJ1 or TRGJ2. Since TCRdb gives no J gene, matching the DNA to germline was used here to assign it. This CDR3 is 12 amino acids long. Germline CDR1 VTNTFY, CDR2 YDVSTARD (reference sequence). After removal of 2 bases from V and 3 bases from J, the junction contained 1 base not matched to a gene. DNA for the CDR3: TGTGCCACCTGGGACACTTATTATAAGAAACTCTTT. Translating it yields CATWDTYYKKLF.

There is no V gene call, and the J gene is TRGJ1 or TRGJ2. This CDR3 has 11 amino acids. The CDR3 DNA is TGTGCCACCTGGCTAACCATTAAGAAACTCTTT. Translated, it gives CATWLTIKKLF.

The V call is TRGV4, the J call TRGJ1 or TRGJ2. Because TCRdb records no J gene, it was assigned here through a match of the DNA to germline. Germline V gene lookup returns CDR1 EGSTGY and CDR2 YDSYTSSV. The V and J ends lost 4 bases and 7 bases, in that order; junction bases with no gene match: 10. The CDR3 spans 13 residues. The CDR3 coding sequence is TGTGCCACCTGGGACAGGCTATGGTATAAGAAACTCTTT. Its translation: CATWDRLWYKKLF.